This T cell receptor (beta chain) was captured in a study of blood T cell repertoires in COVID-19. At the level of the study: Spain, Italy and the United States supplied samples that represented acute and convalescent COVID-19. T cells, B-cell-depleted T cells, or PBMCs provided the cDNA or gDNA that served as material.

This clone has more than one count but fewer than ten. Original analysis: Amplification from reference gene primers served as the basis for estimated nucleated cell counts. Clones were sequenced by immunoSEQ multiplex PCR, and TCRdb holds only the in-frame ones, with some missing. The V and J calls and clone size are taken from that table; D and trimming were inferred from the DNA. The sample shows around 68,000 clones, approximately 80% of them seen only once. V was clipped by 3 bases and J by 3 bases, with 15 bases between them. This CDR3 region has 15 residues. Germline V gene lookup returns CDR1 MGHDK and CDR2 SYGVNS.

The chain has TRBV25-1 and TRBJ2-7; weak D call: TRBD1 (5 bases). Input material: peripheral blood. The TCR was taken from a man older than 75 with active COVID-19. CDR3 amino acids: CASSDMTQGSYEQYF. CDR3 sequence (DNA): TGTGCCAGCAGTGATATGACTCAGGGCAGCTACGAGCAGTACTTC.